One sample yielded the 18 T cell receptor beta chains listed below, sequenced in a study of blood T cell repertoires in COVID-19. Assay: immunoSEQ multiplex PCR; the TCRdb copy retains only in-frame clones and omits some. Of about 110,000 clones listed, 75% to 90% were seen once; the top ten hold under 7%. The sample taken for sequencing was peripheral blood. Receptors originate from a woman in her forties or fifties with acute or convalescent COVID-19.

The chain uses TRBV9 and TRBJ1-4; D is uncertain. CDR1 and CDR2 (germline): SGDLS, YYNGEE. This CDR3 is 12 amino acids long. V was pared by 4 bases and J by 8 bases, with 9 bases between. CDR3 protein: CASSRGEEKLFF. Written as DNA, the CDR3 is TGTGCCAGCAGCCGCGGGGAAGAAAAACTGTTTTTT.

In DNA, the CDR3 is TGTGCCTGGAGTACGGGACAGGGAGGTGGCTACACCTTC. Amino acid sequence: CAWSTGQGGGYTF. This sequence joins TRBV30 and TRBJ1-2, with 9 bases lining up with TRBD1. J lost 7 bases, V lost 2 bases, and 5 bases had no gene match. The length of the CDR3 is 13 residues. In germline, CDR1 is GTSNPN, CDR2 SVGIG (reference sequence).

The genes are TRBV5-1 and TRBJ2-1; 8 positions agree with TRBD2. CDR1 SGHRS and CDR2 YFSETQ come from the germline V gene. This CDR3 is 14 amino acids long. Trimming cost V 4 bases and J 2 bases; bases outside gene matches: 2. CDR3 nucleotides: TGCGCCAGCAGCACGGGACTAGCCTACAATGAGCAGTTCTTC. This translates into CASSTGLAYNEQFF. The full variable domain, completed using reference TRBV5-1 and TRBJ2-1, is KAGVTQTPRYLIKTRGQQVTLSCSPISGHRSVSWYQQTPGQGLQFLFEYFSETQRNKGNFPGRFSGRQFSNSRSEMNVSTLELGDSALYLCASSTGLAYNEQFFGPGTRLTVL.

This clone appeared once. The chain employs TRBV24-1 and TRBJ1-5, with unresolved D. V lost 4 bases, J lost 9 bases, and 9 bases lay in between. CDR3 length equals 12 residues. The germline gives CDR1 KGHDR, CDR2 SFDVKD. The CDR3 DNA reads TGTGCCACCAGTGACTACCGGGGGCCCCAGCATTTT. The encoded protein is CATSDYRGPQHF.

CDR3 protein: CASSNGQESSGNTIYF. The CDR3 DNA is TGCGCCAGCAGTAACGGACAGGAATCCTCTGGAAACACCATATATTTT. The V and J genes are TRBV5-1 and TRBJ1-3; 7 bases are shared with TRBD1. The CDR3 spans 16 residues. The V gene's germline CDR1 is SGHRS and CDR2 YFSETQ. Germline trimming cut 5 bases from V and 0 bases from J; bases unmatched to any gene: 8. The complete variable domain, with remaining parts taken from reference TRBV5-1 and TRBJ1-3, reads KAGVTQTPRYLIKTRGQQVTLSCSPISGHRSVSWYQQTPGQGLQFLFEYFSETQRNKGNFPGRFSGRQFSNSRSEMNVSTLELGDSALYLCASSNGQESSGNTIYFGEGSWLTVV.

This chain uses TRBV10-3 with TRBJ1-5, with 7 bases lining up with TRBD1. The CDR3 is made up of 15 amino acids. Germline CDR1 ENHRY, CDR2 SYGVKD. With 4 bases clipped from V and 6 bases from J, the junction kept 9 bases outside the gene matches. In nucleotides, the CDR3 is TGTGCCATCAGTGCCGAGGGGGCAGATGGTCAGCCCCAGCATTTT. It specifies CAISAEGADGQPQHF.

The CDR3 DNA follows: TGTGCCAGCACCCGTAGCTATGGTCCTGGAAACACCATATATTTT. Translated: CASTRSYGPGNTIYF. The chain recombines TRBV7-2 with TRBJ1-3; D ambiguous. This CDR3 region has 15 residues. Germline CDR1 is SGHTA and CDR2 is FQGNSA. V gave up 7 bases and J gave up 2 bases, with 15 bases separating them.

The chain couples TRBV5-1 to TRBJ1-4, with a possible D match to TRBD1 (5 bases). Germline CDR1 reads SGHRS; CDR2 reads YFSETQ. V gave up 0 bases and J gave up 1 base, with 10 bases separating them. This CDR3 region has 16 residues. As DNA, the CDR3 is TGCGCCAGCAGCTTGGCCAGCCAGGGAACTAATGAAAAACTGTTTTTT. This translates into CASSLASQGTNEKLFF.

The J gene is TRBJ2-1, the V gene TRBV7-3, with D uncertain. The V gene's germline CDR1 is SGHTA and CDR2 FQGTGA. Trimming took 6 bases from V and 5 from J, leaving 17 bases between them. The CDR3 sequence is 15 residues long. CDR3 coding DNA: TGTGCCAGCAGTTTAGCAGGAACAGCAAACAATGAGCAGTTCTTC. It yields the protein CASSLAGTANNEQFF.

This clone occurred once. The V gene is TRBV12-3 or TRBV12-4, the J gene TRBJ2-3; D is unclear. The ends were cut back, 6 bases at V and 1 base at J, with 8 bases in the middle. The CDR3 has 13 residues. The CDR3 DNA reads as TGTGCCAGCAGGCAATCAGGCACAGATACGCAGTATTTT. Translation gives CASRQSGTDTQYF.

The chain joins TRBV18 to TRBJ2-7, with 8 bases matching TRBD1. CDR1 and CDR2 (germline): KGHSH, LQKENI. This CDR3 has 14 amino acids. J gave up 3 bases and V 4 bases, and 5 bases lay outside the gene matches. CDR3 region: CASSRRTGNYEQYF. The CDR3 DNA reads as TGTGCCAGCTCACGTCGGACAGGGAACTACGAGCAGTACTTC.

The chain uses TRBV5-5 and TRBJ1-1; 9 bases line up with TRBD1. The germline CDR1 and CDR2 sequences are SGHKS and YYEKEE (reference sequence). The CDR3 length is 16 residues. V lost 3 bases, J lost 7 bases, and 13 bases stayed unmatched. As DNA, the CDR3 is TGTGCCAGCAGCTCCGAAGACAGGGGGTGGGCGGGTGAAGCTTTCTTT. Translation: CASSSEDRGWAGEAFF.

This chain uses TRBV7-8 with TRBJ2-1, with D unclear. Germline lookup yields CDR1 SGHVS and CDR2 FQNEAQ. Trimming pared 5 bases from V and 4 bases from J, leaving 18 bases between. CDR3 length: 16 residues. The CDR3 DNA reads TGTGCCAGCAGCGTAACTTTGAACCCAAGTTACAATGAGCAGTTCTTC. Translated: CASSVTLNPSYNEQFF.

V and J are TRBV7-9 and TRBJ2-2, with unresolved D. Germline V lookup: CDR1 SEHNR, CDR2 FQNEAQ (reference sequence). Trimming cost V 5 bases and J 0 bases, with 16 bases left between them. This CDR3 spans 17 amino acids. This CDR3 is CASSLTIVLSNTGELFF. In DNA form, the CDR3 reads TGTGCCAGCAGCCTTACTATTGTACTATCGAACACCGGGGAGCTGTTTTTT.

The rearrangement joins TRBV5-1 to TRBJ2-2, with D unclear. Looked up from germline, CDR1 is SGHRS and CDR2 is YFSETQ. The CDR3 contains 14 residues. The V end lost 7 bases, the J end lost 7 bases, and 17 bases lay between the germline ends. CDR3 DNA sequence: TGCGCCAGCTCCGGATCAGAGGCCCGCGGGGAGCTGTTTTTT. It encodes CASSGSEARGELFF.

The chain links TRBV21-1 to TRBJ2-7; the table assigns TRBD1, which was not confirmed against the DNA. TRBV21-1 is a documented pseudogene. The CDR3 covers 15 residues. CDR3 bases: TGTGCCAGCCGCGGGACAGCCCATGGTACCTACGAGCAGTACTTC. Translated: CASRGTAHGTYEQYF.

The V gene is TRBV5-1, the J gene TRBJ2-7, with 9 positions matching TRBD1. The CDR3 is 15 amino acids. In germline, CDR1 is SGHRS, CDR2 YFSETQ. The V segment lost 3 bases and the J segment 3 bases; nucleotides outside the gene matches: 7. CDR3 in DNA: TGCGCCAGCAGCTCGGGACAGGGACCATACTACGAGCAGTACTTC. Encoded protein: CASSSGQGPYYEQYF.

The rearrangement links TRBV3-1 (or the pseudogene TRBV3-2) to TRBJ1-2; a weak D match, TRBD1 (5 bases). The CDR3 has 13 residues. The V end was cut by 5 bases, the J end by 4 bases, with 11 bases between. Germline V gives CDR1 LGHDT, CDR2 YNNKEL (reference sequence). CDR3 in amino acids: CASSLGLSYGYTF. In DNA, the CDR3 is TGTGCCAGCAGCTTGGGACTGAGCTATGGCTACACCTTC.